Below, 20 T cell receptor beta chains from the same sample are listed, as sequenced in a study of OX40 agonist ivuxolimab in advanced cancers. The repertoire was sequenced with immunoSEQ multiplex PCR; TCRdb's copy has only in-frame clones and lacks some. In the table there are roughly 20,000 clones, 75% to 85% of which are singletons. The sequenced sample was CD4+ or CD8+ T cells sorted from blood, obtained in a trial of the OX40 agonist ivuxolimab. Every receptor here comes from an adult with an advanced solid tumor such as melanoma, head and neck, liver or kidney cancer.

The V call is TRBV6-1, the J call TRBJ1-4, with 8 bases that match TRBD1. The trim removed 5 bases at V and 4 bases at J, leaving 3 bases unmatched. CDR1 is MNHNS, CDR2 SASEGT, per germline. This CDR3 has 14 residues. The CDR3 loop reads CASSPGQVNEKLFF. Here the CDR3 DNA reads TGTGCCAGCAGTCCGGGACAGGTTAATGAAAAACTGTTTTTT.

The chain couples TRBV14 to TRBJ2-1, with TRBD2 identical over 10 bases. Germline V CDR1 and CDR2: SGHDN, FVKESK. CDR3 length equals 17 residues. V dropped 3 bases and J dropped 1; count of bases not matched to a gene: 6. CDR3 region: CASSHGGLALSYNEQFF. The CDR3 DNA sequence: TGTGCCAGCAGCCATGGGGGACTAGCGTTATCCTACAATGAGCAGTTCTTC.

The chain links TRBV4-1 to TRBJ2-5, with 8 bases lining up with TRBD1. Losses at the gene ends were 0 bases for V and 7 bases for J; bases not matched to a gene: 13. This CDR3 comprises 17 residues. Looked up from germline, CDR1 is MGHRA and CDR2 is YSYEKL. For the CDR3, the DNA is TGCGCCAGCAGCCAAGATTCCGTGACAGGGGAATATGCGACCCAGTACTTC. Translated, it gives CASSQDSVTGEYATQYF.

In the case of this clone: A read error may account for a junction end that differs from germline. The chain recombines TRBV6-1 with TRBJ1-2; TRBD1 agrees at 7 bases. The CDR3 sequence is 10 residues long. Germline lookup yields CDR1 MNHNS and CDR2 SASEGT. The CDR3 region is CASSGEGQHF. The CDR3 nucleotides are TGTGCCAGCAGTGGAGAGGGACAGCACTTC.

The genes are TRBV19 and TRBJ2-7; no reliable D call. The V and J ends lost 0 bases and 0 bases respectively, with 6 bases between them. The CDR3 length is 14 residues. Germline assignment: CDR1 LNHDA and CDR2 SQIVND (reference sequence). In DNA, the CDR3 is TGTGCCAGTAGTATAGATCAGAGCTCCTACGAGCAGTACTTC. It encodes CASSIDQSSYEQYF.

This chain connects TRBV29-1 to TRBJ2-7; 8 bases align to TRBD1. This CDR3 is 12 amino acids long. Germline-derived CDR1 and CDR2 are SQVTM and ANQGSEA. Trimming at V came to 5 bases and at J to 7 bases, leaving 7 bases not matched to a gene. CDR3 nucleotide sequence: TGCAGCGTTTCTACAGGGGGAGGAGAGCAGTACTTC. Encoded protein: CSVSTGGGEQYF.

The chain couples TRBV7-9 to TRBJ1-1, with D possibly TRBD1 on 5 matching bases. V lost 4 bases and J lost 1, with 10 bases in between. Germline CDR1 reads SEHNR; CDR2 reads FQNEAQ (reference sequence). This CDR3 spans 14 amino acids. For the CDR3, the DNA is TGTGCCAGCAGCTCCGGGACGGAGAACACTGAAGCTTTCTTT. It codes for CASSSGTENTEAFF.

This sequence joins TRBV5-5 and TRBJ2-2, with D perhaps given as TRBD1 or TRBD2 (5 bases each). V was pared by 10 bases and J by 0 bases, with 13 bases between. The CDR3 has 14 amino acids. Germline lookup yields CDR1 SGHKS and CDR2 YYEKEE (reference sequence). The CDR3 DNA follows: TGTGCCGCCCGCCGGGGCCCGAACACCGGGGAGCTGTTTTTT. Protein: CAARRGPNTGELFF.

The rearrangement links TRBV7-8 to TRBJ2-5; 10 nucleotides agree with TRBD2. CDR3 length: 17 residues. J lost 1 base, V lost 5 bases, and 10 bases had no gene match. Germline V gene lookup returns CDR1 SGHVS and CDR2 FQNEAQ. The CDR3 bases are TGTGCCAGCAGCCTTTCCCCTAGCGGGGGAATCCAAGAGACCCAGTACTTC. Amino acid sequence: CASSLSPSGGIQETQYF.

This clone was counted a single time. The chain employs TRBV7-9 and TRBJ1-1, with D hard to call. The CDR3 runs 13 residues. Germline lookup yields CDR1 SEHNR and CDR2 FQNEAQ (reference sequence). The ends were cut back, 5 bases at V and 10 bases at J, with 17 bases in the middle. CDR3 residues: CASSPRGDLGAFF. CDR3 nucleotide sequence: TGTGCCAGCAGCCCCCGTGGAGACCTGGGAGCTTTCTTT.

This chain uses TRBV27 with TRBJ2-1; perhaps TRBD2 as D (5 bases). The CDR3 is 14 residues long. V lost 5 bases, J lost 7 bases, and 15 bases lay in between. Germline assignment: CDR1 MNHEY and CDR2 SMNVEV (reference sequence). In nucleotides, the CDR3 is TGTGCCAGCAGTAGCGGTTTCGGACGGAATGAGCAGTTCTTC. Encoded protein: CASSSGFGRNEQFF.

J is TRBJ2-2 and V is TRBV19, with TRBD1 as a possible D gene (5 bases). V lost 3 bases and J lost 6, with 14 bases in between. The CDR3 consists of 15 residues. Germline CDR1 reads LNHDA; CDR2 reads SQIVND (reference sequence). For the CDR3, the DNA is TGTGCCAGTAGTATCCCGGGTTTGGGGCCCGGGGAGCTGTTTTTT. Translation gives CASSIPGLGPGELFF.

CDR3 DNA sequence: TGTGCCACCAGCAGAGAACCTATGGGGGTAACCTACAATGAGCAGTTCTTC. Translated, it gives CATSREPMGVTYNEQFF. This sequence joins TRBV15 and TRBJ2-1, with D perhaps TRBD1 or TRBD2 (5 bases each). V gave up 0 bases and J gave up 2 bases, with 14 bases separating them. This CDR3 comprises 17 residues. Germline assignment: CDR1 LNHNV and CDR2 YYDKDF (reference sequence).

The chain couples TRBV5-6 to TRBJ2-4, with TRBD1 identical over 11 bases. Looked up from germline, CDR1 is SGHDT and CDR2 is YYEEEE. J gave up 7 bases and V 4 bases, and 4 bases lay outside the gene matches. This CDR3 has 14 residues. The CDR3 spells CASSTGQGGNIQYF. DNA of the CDR3: TGTGCCAGCAGCACGGGACAGGGGGGGAACATTCAGTACTTC.

CDR3: CASEQSYNEQFF. The CDR3 bases are TGTGCCAGCGAACAGTCCTACAATGAGCAGTTCTTC. The genes are TRBV6-5 and TRBJ2-1; D ambiguous. V dropped 8 bases and J dropped 1 base, with 6 bases sitting between them. Germline loops: CDR1 MNHEY, CDR2 SVGAGI. This CDR3 spans 12 amino acids.

Comment on this clone: The identical CDR3 is also encoded by other nucleotide sequences in the sample. The chain joins TRBV6-6 to TRBJ2-7; D is unclear. Deletions cut 6 bases from V and 5 bases from J, with 8 bases between. The CDR3 has 11 residues. Germline-derived CDR1 and CDR2 are MNHNY and SVGAGI (reference sequence). The CDR3 nucleotides read TGTGCCAGCAGCTTAGGAAACGAGCAGTACTTC. Protein product: CASSLGNEQYF.

This sequence joins TRBV19 and TRBJ1-1, with 8 bases lining up with TRBD1. This CDR3 spans 14 amino acids. Germline V gene data show CDR1 as LNHDA and CDR2 as SQIVND (reference sequence). The J segment lost 5 bases and the V segment lost 6 bases, leaving 8 bases of the junction unmatched. This CDR3 reads CASRTDRVGTEAFF. In DNA, the CDR3 is TGTGCCAGTAGAACGGACAGGGTAGGAACTGAAGCTTTCTTT.

This sequence joins TRBV13 and TRBJ2-1; TRBD2 agrees at 10 bases. Trimming cost V 5 bases and J 3 bases; bases outside gene matches: 1. In germline, CDR1 is PRHDT, CDR2 FYEKMQ (reference sequence). CDR3 length equals 14 residues. CDR3 in amino acids: CASSRTSGYNEQFF. The CDR3 DNA reads TGTGCCAGCAGCAGGACTAGCGGCTACAATGAGCAGTTCTTC.

This clone has more than one count but fewer than ten. The J gene is TRBJ1-1, the V gene TRBV20-1; D unresolved. Germline CDR1 reads DFQATT; CDR2 reads SNEGSKA (reference sequence). With 6 bases removed from V and 10 bases from J, the gap between germline ends came to 12 bases. This CDR3 region has 10 residues. CDR3 coding DNA: TGCAGTGCCCATGGAGGGAGAGCTTTCTTT. This codes for CSAHGGRAFF.

V and J are TRBV23-1 and TRBJ1-4; TRBD1 matches 8 bases. TRBV23-1 is identified as an open reading frame with a role that is uncertain. The CDR3 spans 15 residues. With 7 bases clipped from V and 4 bases from J, the junction kept 8 bases outside the gene matches. The CDR3 nucleotides are TGCGCCAGCAAATTGAAAGGGACAGGTAATGAAAAACTGTTTTTT. The encoded protein is CASKLKGTGNEKLFF.